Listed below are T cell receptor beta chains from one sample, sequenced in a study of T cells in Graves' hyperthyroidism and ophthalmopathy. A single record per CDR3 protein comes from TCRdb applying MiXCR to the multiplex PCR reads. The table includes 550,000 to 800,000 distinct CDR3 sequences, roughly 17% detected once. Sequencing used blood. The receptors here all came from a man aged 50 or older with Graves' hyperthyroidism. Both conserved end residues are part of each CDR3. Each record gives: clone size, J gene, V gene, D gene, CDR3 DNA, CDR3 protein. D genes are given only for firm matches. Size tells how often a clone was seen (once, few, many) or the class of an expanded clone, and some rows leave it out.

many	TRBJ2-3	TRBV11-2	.	TGTGCCAGCAGCCCAGGGGGCACAGATACGCAGTATTTT	CASSPGGTDTQYF
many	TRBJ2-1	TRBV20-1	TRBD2	TGCAGTGCCGGACTGATAGCGGGTTCCTACAATGAGCAGTTCTTC	CSAGLIAGSYNEQFF
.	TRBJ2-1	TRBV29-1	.	TGCAGCCCTGCTGTGGGGCCTTACAATGAGCAGTTCTTC	CSPAVGPYNEQFF
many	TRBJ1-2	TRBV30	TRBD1	TGTGCCTGGAGTGAGTCAGGGGGCTATGGCTACACCTTC	CAWSESGGYGYTF
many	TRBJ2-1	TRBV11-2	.	TGTGCCAGCAGTAAGACTCCAGACAATGAGCAGTTCTTC	CASSKTPDNEQFF
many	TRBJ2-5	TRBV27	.	TGTGCCAGCAGTTTAATCTGGGGTGTAGAGACCCAGTACTTC	CASSLIWGVETQYF
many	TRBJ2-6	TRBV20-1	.	TGCAGTGCCCGCCCCGTCTCGTCTGGGGCCAACGTCCTGACTTTC	CSARPVSSGANVLTF
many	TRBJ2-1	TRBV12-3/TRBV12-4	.	TGTGCCAGCAGTTTGAGCCAGAGCTCCTACAATGAGCAGTTCTTC	CASSLSQSSYNEQFF
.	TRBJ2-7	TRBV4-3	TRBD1	TGCGCCAGCAGCCCCACTCGGGACAGGGGGTACGAGCAGTACTTC	CASSPTRDRGYEQYF
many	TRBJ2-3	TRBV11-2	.	TGTGCCAGCAGACTAGTCGGGGGGCGCGGTGGAAGCGGACTCCGCACAGATACGCAGTATTTT	CASRLVGGRGGSGLRTDTQYF
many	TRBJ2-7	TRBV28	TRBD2	TGTGCCAGCAGTTCCCACGGGACTAGCGGGACCTACGAGCAGTACTTC	CASSSHGTSGTYEQYF
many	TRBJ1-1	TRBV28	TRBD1	TGTGCCAGCAGTCTCCTCACGGGACAGAAGAACACTGAAGCTTTCTTT	CASSLLTGQKNTEAFF
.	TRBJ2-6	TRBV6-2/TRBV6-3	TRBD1	TGTGCCAGCAGTTACCCCCCGGACAGGGAGCCCCTCTCTGGGGCCAACGTCCTGACTTTC	CASSYPPDREPLSGANVLTF
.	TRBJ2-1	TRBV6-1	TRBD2	TGTGCCAGCAGTGAAATGATAGCGGGAGGTACCTACAATGAGCAGTTCTTC	CASSEMIAGGTYNEQFF
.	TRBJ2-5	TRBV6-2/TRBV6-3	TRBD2	TGTGCCAGCAGTTACCCCTGGGTAGCGGGATCCCAAGAGACCCAGTACTTC	CASSYPWVAGSQETQYF
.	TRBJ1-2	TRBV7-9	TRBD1	TGTGCCAGCAACTCGTTTACAGGGGGCGCCCCGGATGGCTACACCTTC	CASNSFTGGAPDGYTF
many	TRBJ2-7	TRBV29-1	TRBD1	TGCAGCGTTGACGGGACAGGGACCTCCGAGCAGTACTTC	CSVDGTGTSEQYF
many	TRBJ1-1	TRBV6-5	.	TGTGCCAGCAGTTACACCCAAGGACAGACTACTGAAGCTTTCTTT	CASSYTQGQTTEAFF
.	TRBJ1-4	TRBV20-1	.	TGCAGTGCTAGAGACCTGGAGGGCCCCAATGAAAAACTGTTTTTT	CSARDLEGPNEKLFF
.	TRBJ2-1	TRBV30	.	TGTGCCTGGAGTGTCGGTACGGTCAATGAGCAGTTCTTC	CAWSVGTVNEQFF
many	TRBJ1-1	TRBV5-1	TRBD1	TGCGCCAGCTGTGAGTACGGGACAGGGAACACTGAAGCTTTCTTT	CASCEYGTGNTEAFF
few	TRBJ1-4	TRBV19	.	TGTGCCAGTAGTATCCCGGGATTTGAAAAACTGTTTTTT	CASSIPGFEKLFF
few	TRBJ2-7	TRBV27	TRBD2	TGTGCCAGCAGTCCCCCCCCCGGGAGGGACGACGAGCAGTACTTC	CASSPPPGRDDEQYF
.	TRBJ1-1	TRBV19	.	TGTGCCAGTAGTTTGGACCCCCGGGACACTGAAGCTTTCTTT	CASSLDPRDTEAFF
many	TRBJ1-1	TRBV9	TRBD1	TGTGCCAGCAGCGAAACAGGGGAGAACACTGAAGCTTTCTTT	CASSETGENTEAFF
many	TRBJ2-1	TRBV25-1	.	TGTGCCAGCAGTGAATATGGGGGCGGGTACAATGAGCAGTTCTTC	CASSEYGGGYNEQFF
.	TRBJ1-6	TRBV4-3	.	TGCGCCAGCAGCCAAGCGACAGGCTCTTATAATTCACCCCTCCACTTT	CASSQATGSYNSPLHF
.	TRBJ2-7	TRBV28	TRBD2	TGTGCCAGCAGTCCCCGCCGTGGGAGGGGAAGTTACGAGCAGTACTTC	CASSPRRGRGSYEQYF
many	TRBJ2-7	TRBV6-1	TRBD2	TGTGCCAGCAGTCGGACTAGCGGGACGTCTTACGAGCAGTACTTC	CASSRTSGTSYEQYF
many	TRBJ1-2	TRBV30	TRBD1	TGTGCCTGGACCCCAGGGGGGAAGTCCGCCTATGGCTACACCTTC	CAWTPGGKSAYGYTF
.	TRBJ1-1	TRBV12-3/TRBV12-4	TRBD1	TGTGCCAGCAGTCCCAGGACAGGGGAAGAGAACACTGAAGCTTTCTTT	CASSPRTGEENTEAFF
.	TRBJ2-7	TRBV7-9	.	TGTGCCAGCAGCTTAGGGGCGGGGATCTACGAGCAGTACTTC	CASSLGAGIYEQYF
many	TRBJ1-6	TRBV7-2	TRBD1	TGTGCCAGCAGCTTAGGGGGGACAGGCCATAATTCACCCCTCCACTTT	CASSLGGTGHNSPLHF
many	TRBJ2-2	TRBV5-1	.	TGTGCCAGCAGCTTAGGACAGAACACCGGGGAGCTGTTTTTT	CASSLGQNTGELFF
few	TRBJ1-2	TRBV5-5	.	TGTGCCAGCCTACCTACGGGGGTTGGAAGATATGGCTACACCTTC	CASLPTGVGRYGYTF
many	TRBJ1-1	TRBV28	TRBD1	TGTGCCAGCAGAAGCGGACAGGGCACCACTGAAGCTTTCTTT	CASRSGQGTTEAFF
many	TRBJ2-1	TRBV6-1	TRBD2	TGTGCCAGCGGACCGACTAGAGCGGGAAACAACAATGAGCAGTTCTTC	CASGPTRAGNNNEQFF
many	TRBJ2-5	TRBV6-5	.	TGTGCCAGCAGTTACTCCCCGACGAAAGAGACCCAGTACTTC	CASSYSPTKETQYF
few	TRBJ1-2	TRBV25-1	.	TGTGCCAGCAGTGGACAGGCGGGGTATGGCTACACCTTC	CASSGQAGYGYTF
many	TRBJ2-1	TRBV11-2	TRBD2	TGTGCCAGCAGCTTTACTAGCGACAATGAGCAGTTCTTC	CASSFTSDNEQFF
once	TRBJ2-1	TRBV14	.	TGTGCCAGCAGCTACCTTCTTGCGGGCCCGAGCAAAGGTGAGCAGTTCTTC	CASSYLLAGPSKGEQFF
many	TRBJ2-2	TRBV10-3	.	TGTGCCATCAGACAGGGAACGAACACCGGGGAGCTGTTTTTT	CAIRQGTNTGELFF
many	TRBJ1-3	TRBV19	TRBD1	TGTGCCAGTAGCGGGACAGCTGGAAACACCATATATTTT	CASSGTAGNTIYF
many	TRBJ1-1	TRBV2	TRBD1	TGTGCCAGTAGGAAGACAGGGAGTAATGAAGCTTCCTTT	CASRKTGSNEASF
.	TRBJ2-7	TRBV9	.	TGTGCCAGCAGCGAGGGGGGAATTAGCGAGCAGTACTTC	CASSEGGISEQYF
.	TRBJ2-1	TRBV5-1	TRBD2	TGCGCCAGCAGCTTGTCCCTAGCGGGAGATGGTGAGCAGTTCTTC	CASSLSLAGDGEQFF
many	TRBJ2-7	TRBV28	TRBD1	TGTGCCAGCAAACCCTCCGGGACAGGGGGCCTTGAGCAGTACTTC	CASKPSGTGGLEQYF